This TCR beta chain is from a study of early T cells in non-severe SARS-CoV-2 infection. Study information: With bulk RNA from unsorted whole blood as input, sequencing yielded unpaired chains. Findings and caveats of the study: VDJdb matching, biased toward anti-spike CD8 responses, missed private and CD4 specificities.

Between the trimmed V and J ends, which lost 5 bases and 7 bases, there was a span of 12 bases. The CDR3 extends over 13 amino acids. Germline V gene lookup returns CDR1 SGHNT and CDR2 YENEEA. In TCRdb, the 5' RACE reads were re-called with MiXCR into one record per CDR3 protein. This table has about 44,000 distinct CDR3 sequences, less than 15% appearing once. This clonotype was seen a few times. Its antigen is undetermined. This chain joins TRBV11-3 and TRBJ2-1, with D possibly TRBD2 on 6 matching bases. This TCR was recovered from an adult who was a healthcare worker with PCR-confirmed SARS-CoV-2 infection or an uninfected control (not recorded which). The sequenced sample was whole blood. The CDR3 protein is CASSPTGTNEQFF. The CDR3 nucleotides read TGTGCCAGCAGCCCCACCGGGACTAATGAGCAGTTCTTC. Full variable domain (remainder filled in from reference TRBV11-3 and TRBJ2-1): EAGVVQSPRYKIIEKKQPVAFWCNPISGHNTLYWYLQNLGQGPELLIRYENEEAVDDSQLPKDRFSAERLKGVDSTLKIQPAELGDSAVYLCASSPTGTNEQFFGPGTRLTVL.